The rows below give T cell receptor beta chains drawn from one sample of a study of naive and memory T cell subsets. TCRdb called the UMI-ligation and nested PCR reads again in MiXCR, with one record for every CDR3 protein. Seen here are 29,000 or so distinct CDR3 sequences, about 10% observed once, and the top ten hold about a sixth. The source material was effector memory CD4+ T cells from blood. These receptors all come from a human donor in good health. CDR3s leave out the opening cysteine and the closing phenylalanine or tryptophan. The D gene is left open where the match is weak.

d_gene,j_gene,v_gene,CDR3aa
TRBD1,TRBJ2-7,TRBV4-2,ASSQVVGDRRYEQY
TRBD1,TRBJ1-6,TRBV12-3/TRBV12-4,ASSPGTGHNSPLH
.,TRBJ2-5,TRBV7-2,ASRPNSAETQY
.,TRBJ1-5,TRBV5-1,ASSMTGNNQPQH
.,TRBJ1-1,TRBV7-6,ASSQGNTEAF
TRBD1,TRBJ1-5,TRBV4-3,ASSQSRTGMQPQH
.,TRBJ2-5,TRBV18,ASSVRLRETQY
TRBD2,TRBJ2-7,TRBV6-6,ASSGPGTTGLYEQY
.,TRBJ2-3,TRBV7-8,ASSPQKTSTDTQY
TRBD1,TRBJ1-2,TRBV10-2,ASSGTGDYGYT
.,TRBJ2-1,TRBV20-1,SARSYNEQF
.,TRBJ2-2,TRBV3-1,ASSQAMTGELF
.,TRBJ2-7,TRBV21-1,ASSKFLLSQY
.,TRBJ2-3,TRBV12-3/TRBV12-4,ASSSRDPDTQY
.,TRBJ2-7,TRBV7-2,ASSSLDGYEQY
TRBD1,TRBJ1-1,TRBV7-2,PSTARQGRGAF
TRBD1,TRBJ2-3,TRBV6-2/TRBV6-3,ASRSFMDRGTDTQY
TRBD2,TRBJ2-1,TRBV4-2,ASSRPRLAGSNEQF
.,TRBJ2-3,TRBV15,ATAESASLDTQY
.,TRBJ1-5,TRBV7-3,ASSLGHQGFNQPQH
TRBD1,TRBJ2-7,TRBV20-1,SAPWDRGSYEQY
.,TRBJ2-5,TRBV29-1,SVEKGQETQY
TRBD2,TRBJ2-1,TRBV2,ASSSGGRRGDEQF
.,TRBJ2-2,TRBV20-1,SARGVGATGELF
.,TRBJ2-4,TRBV6-5,ASRPKDRRATKNIQY
TRBD1,TRBJ1-4,TRBV7-9,ASSPGQGWEKLF
.,TRBJ1-2,TRBV20-1,SASPETNYGYT
TRBD2,TRBJ2-3,TRBV28,ASSSPSPYNAGGSDTQY
.,TRBJ2-6,TRBV20-1,SARFGQWGANVLT
.,TRBJ1-1,TRBV15,ATSRDLPDRDTEAF
.,TRBJ2-7,TRBV19,ASSTPGRTYEQY
TRBD1,TRBJ2-7,TRBV4-2,ASSQGPKTGGSYEQY
.,TRBJ2-5,TRBV2,ASSAVRGETQY
TRBD2,TRBJ2-3,TRBV6-6,ASSRTRTSGGKGSTDTQY
.,TRBJ2-5,TRBV4-2,ASSQESKGRTQY
.,TRBJ1-4,TRBV5-5,ASSDGPARTNEKLF
.,TRBJ1-6,TRBV7-9,AVSRGAQNSPLH
TRBD1,TRBJ2-3,TRBV4-2,ASSPGQGAADTQY
.,TRBJ1-2,TRBV10-3,AISGDSYGYT
.,TRBJ1-3,TRBV4-1,ASSLTDTNSGNTIY
.,TRBJ1-1,TRBV7-3,ASSLWGPGTSEAF
.,TRBJ1-5,TRBV28,ASTPGARLANQPQH
.,TRBJ2-7,TRBV6-2/TRBV6-3,ASSYVSPAHEQY
.,TRBJ1-1,TRBV5-5,ASSSRDQGTEAF
.,TRBJ1-6,TRBV30,AWSEGALLYNSPLH
.,TRBJ2-5,TRBV12-5,ASGDEVPETQY
.,TRBJ2-3,TRBV2,ASGQRTTDTQY
.,TRBJ1-2,TRBV5-6,ASSLFWASNYGYT
TRBD1,TRBJ2-7,TRBV12-3/TRBV12-4,ASSRQGYEQY
.,TRBJ2-7,TRBV12-3/TRBV12-4,ASSLIGQTYEQY
TRBD1,TRBJ2-5,TRBV5-1,ASSLTSGTGLETQY
.,TRBJ2-7,TRBV7-6,ASSLEPHYEQY
.,TRBJ2-1,TRBV4-3,ASSQDHASISYNEQF
.,TRBJ1-6,TRBV20-1,SASGESDNSPLH
TRBD2,TRBJ2-3,TRBV6-2/TRBV6-3,ASSSLAALPDTQY